This T cell receptor beta chain is drawn from a study of regulatory T cells in long-lasting Graves disease. In building TCR beta libraries, iRepertoire HTBI primers were used together with Arm-PCR of CDR3 regions. TCRdb processed the multiplex PCR reads anew with MiXCR; each CDR3 protein has one entry. The table lists roughly 300,000 distinct CDR3 sequences, roughly a fifth of them singletons. The CDR3 contains 15 residues. V lost 3 bases, J lost 4 bases, and 18 bases lay in between. CDR1 DFQATT and CDR2 SNEGSKA come from the germline V gene (reference sequence). Described time point: persistent/refractory GD, antithyroid drugs over 5 years with positive TRAb. The TCR library used RNA extracted from PBMCs.

This chain uses TRBV20-1 with TRBJ1-2, with D tentatively TRBD1 (6 bases). Sequences were derived from peripheral blood mononuclear cells (PBMCs), sampled when the disease was refractory, from a patient treated with antithyroid drugs. The origin of this receptor is a female donor with Graves disease. CDR3 region: CSARDYSRTVYGYTF. DNA of the CDR3: TGCAGTGCTAGGGACTACTCAAGGACAGTCTATGGCTACACCTTC.